Listed here are 2 T cell receptor beta chains from one sample, sequenced in a study of identical twins (dated by TCRdb to the mid-2010s). The library came from 5' RACE. TCRdb names Illumina HiSeq 2000 as the instrument used. In TCRdb, the public reads were trimmed at Q25 with fastp and aligned with MiXCR, with productive beta chains retained. Each CDR3 protein gets just one entry, which takes the most common genes and DNA from the rows behind it. Counted in this sample were about 220,000 distinct CDR3 sequences; about 7.5% of them appeared once. The ten biggest clones cover more than 1.5% of the sample. A further study also used this sample, focusing on yellow fever vaccine responses in identical twins.

Sequencing was carried out using memory (CD45RO+) T cells sorted from blood. The cell subset or site label, as the study defines it: CD45RO+ enriched T cells. The receptor set was obtained from a woman under 30 in good health.

Many counts were recorded for this clonotype. The chain couples TRBV10-3 to TRBJ1-4, with 7 bases matching TRBD1. There are 17 residues in the CDR3. Germline V gene sequence: CDR1 ENHRY, CDR2 SYGVKD. Unmatched junction bases numbered 12, after V lost 8 bases and J lost 0 bases. CDR3 sequence (DNA): TGTGCCATCGGCGACAGGGACAGATACTCAACTAATGAAAAACTGTTTTTT. Protein product: CAIGDRDRYSTNEKLFF.

The chain has TRBV14 and TRBJ1-1; D is undetermined. This CDR3 is built from 14 residues. The V and J ends lost 0 bases and 1 base respectively, with 6 bases between them. The germline V gene encodes CDR1 SGHDN and CDR2 FVKESK. CDR3 DNA: TGTGCCAGCAGCCAAGATATAGGGAACACTGAAGCTTTCTTT. Translation: CASSQDIGNTEAFF.